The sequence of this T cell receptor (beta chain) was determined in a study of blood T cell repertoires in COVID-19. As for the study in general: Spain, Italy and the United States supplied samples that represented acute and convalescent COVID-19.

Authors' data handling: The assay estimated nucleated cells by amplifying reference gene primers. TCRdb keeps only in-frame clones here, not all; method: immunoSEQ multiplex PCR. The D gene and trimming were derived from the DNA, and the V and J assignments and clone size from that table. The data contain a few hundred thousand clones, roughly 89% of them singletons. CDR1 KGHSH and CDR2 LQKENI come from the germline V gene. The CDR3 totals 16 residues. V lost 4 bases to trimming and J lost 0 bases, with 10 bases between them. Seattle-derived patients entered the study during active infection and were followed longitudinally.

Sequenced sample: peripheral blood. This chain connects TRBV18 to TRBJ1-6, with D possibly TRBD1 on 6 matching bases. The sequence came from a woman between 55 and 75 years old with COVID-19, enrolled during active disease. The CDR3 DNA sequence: TGTGCCAGCTCACTTCAGGGGAGCTCCTATAATTCACCCCTCCACTTT. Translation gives CASSLQGSSYNSPLHF.